These 3 T cell receptor beta chains share one sample of origin, sequenced in a study of early stage breast cancer tumors. TCRdb keeps only in-frame clones here, not all; method: immunoSEQ multiplex PCR. The sample shows 60,000 to 80,000 clones, 70% to 85% of them seen only once. Sample: blood. The receptors shown here come from a person in their 60s with breast cancer.

The J gene is TRBJ1-2, the V gene TRBV28; no firm D call. There are 16 residues in the CDR3. Trimming pared 5 bases from V and 2 bases from J, leaving 18 bases between. From germline, CDR1 is MDHEN and CDR2 SYDVKM. In DNA, the CDR3 is TGTGCCAGCAGTGTATCTCAGGCTTTACAGAACTATGGCTACACCTTC. Its protein product is CASSVSQALQNYGYTF.

The DNA for the CDR3 is TGTGCCAGCAGCCCACTTGGTGGGGGAAACACCATATATTTT. Protein: CASSPLGGGNTIYF. The J gene is TRBJ1-3, the V gene TRBV25-1, with D unresolved. Trimming pared 6 bases from V and 4 bases from J, leaving 13 bases between. Per the germline V gene, CDR1 is MGHDK and CDR2 is SYGVNS. There are 14 residues in the CDR3.

V is TRBV29-1 and J is TRBJ2-3; 10 positions match TRBD2. V was clipped by 4 bases and J by 2 bases; unmatched bases: 9. This CDR3 is 16 amino acids long. Germline loops: CDR1 SQVTM, CDR2 ANQGSEA. The CDR3 bases are TGCAGCGTTGGGGGGGTTAGCGGGGGGAACACAGATACGCAGTATTTT. Translation gives CSVGGVSGGNTDTQYF.